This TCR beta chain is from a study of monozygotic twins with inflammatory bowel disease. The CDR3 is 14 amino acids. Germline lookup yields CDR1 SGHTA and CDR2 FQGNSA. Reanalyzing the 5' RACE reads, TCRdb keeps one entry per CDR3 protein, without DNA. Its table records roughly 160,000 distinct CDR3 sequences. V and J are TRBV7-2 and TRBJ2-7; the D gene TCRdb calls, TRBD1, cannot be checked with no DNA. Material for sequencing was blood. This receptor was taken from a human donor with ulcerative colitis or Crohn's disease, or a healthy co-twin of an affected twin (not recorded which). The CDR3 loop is CASSSPDSSYEQYF.